Listed below are T cell receptor beta chains from one sample, sequenced in a study of control samples from healthy donors and cancer patients. The repertoire was sequenced with immunoSEQ multiplex PCR; TCRdb's copy has only in-frame clones and lacks some. Counted here are about 12,000 clones, roughly 94% occurring once; the ten biggest clones make up 27%. Sequenced material: PBMCs. The receptors shown here come from a man between 65 and 85 years old with head and neck cancer. CDR3s include the opening cysteine and the closing phenylalanine or tryptophan. Fields, in order: clone size, D gene, V gene, J gene, CDR3 DNA, CDR3 protein. The D gene is left open where the match is weak. A row's size may be missing; if present it is once, few, many or a size class.

-	-	TRBV7-9	TRBJ1-1	TGTGCCAGCAGCTTAGGCGCGGGGGGCGCGAACACTGAAGCTTTCTTT	CASSLGAGGANTEAFF
-	TRBD2	TRBV7-3	TRBJ2-1	TGTGCCAGCAGCCTCATGGGGGGAGGGTACAATGAGCAGTTCTTC	CASSLMGGGYNEQFF
-	-	TRBV3-1/TRBV3-2	TRBJ1-2	TGTGCCAGCAGCTCCCGTGGCTATGGCTACACCTTC	CASSSRGYGYTF
-	TRBD1	TRBV19	TRBJ2-2	TGTGCCAGTAGTAGGGACAGTCGGACCGGGGAGCTGTTTTTT	CASSRDSRTGELFF
-	-	TRBV5-1	TRBJ2-3	TGCGCCAGCAGCTTAGGGGGCACAGATACGCAGTATTTT	CASSLGGTDTQYF
-	TRBD2	TRBV19	TRBJ2-3	TGTGCCAGTAGCCTACTAGCGGGGGGTCATACGCAGTATTTT	CASSLLAGGHTQYF
-	TRBD2	TRBV6-5	TRBJ2-3	TGTGCCAGCAGTTACTGGACTAGCGGGGGGACAGATACGCAGTATTTT	CASSYWTSGGTDTQYF
-	-	TRBV10-3	TRBJ2-7	TGTGCCATCAGTTCGACAGTGAAGGGCTACGAGCAGTACTTC	CAISSTVKGYEQYF
-	-	TRBV6-2/TRBV6-3	TRBJ1-2	TGTGCCAGCCGTTTGGGCCTTTCCGGCCTGGGCTACACCTTC	CASRLGLSGLGYTF
-	-	TRBV5-1	TRBJ2-7	TGCGCCAGCAGCTTGGCCCCAGACTTGTACCATACCTACGAGCAGTACTTC	CASSLAPDLYHTYEQYF
-	TRBD2	TRBV5-6	TRBJ2-3	TGTGCCAGCAGCTTGGGGTCCGGGACTAGCGGGAGTGCAGATACGCAGTATTTT	CASSLGSGTSGSADTQYF
-	TRBD1	TRBV10-1	TRBJ2-5	TGCGCCAGCAGTCAGGACAGGAACCAAGAGACCCAGTACTTC	CASSQDRNQETQYF
once	-	TRBV30	TRBJ2-3	TGTGCCTGGAGGGTGGGGGGAAAGGCAGATACGCAGTATTTT	CAWRVGGKADTQYF
-	TRBD1	TRBV18	TRBJ1-3	TGTGCCAGCTCACCACCAGGGACAGGGGGAAACACCATATATTTT	CASSPPGTGGNTIYF
-	TRBD1	TRBV30	TRBJ1-1	TGTGCCTGGAGTCGCAGGGGGGGGAGCACTGAAGCTTTCTTT	CAWSRRGGSTEAFF
-	TRBD2	TRBV6-2/TRBV6-3	TRBJ2-7	TGTGCCAGCAGTTACTCGACTAGCCTGCCCTACGAGCAGTACTTC	CASSYSTSLPYEQYF
-	-	TRBV5-1	TRBJ1-1	TGCGCCAGCAGCTCGGGAACAGGGAACACTGAAGCTTTCTTT	CASSSGTGNTEAFF
-	-	TRBV6-1	TRBJ1-3	TGTGCCAGCAGTGAACCCCGCTCCACCATATATTTT	CASSEPRSTIYF